This TCR beta chain came from a study of cytomegalovirus exposure and HLA in healthy donors. Sequencing used immunoSEQ multiplex PCR; TCRdb keeps in-frame clones, though not all of them. The sample lists fewer than 85,000 clones; 95% to 97% were seen once. Study-level results: Altogether, 150 to 200 TCR beta chains were recorded as cytomegalovirus-associated.

Trimming removed 6 bases from V and 3 bases from J; junction bases left unmatched: 8. CDR3 length: 14 amino acids. Germline lookup yields CDR1 LNHDA and CDR2 SQIVND (reference sequence). To note about this clone: Antigen specificity is unknown.

The specimen sequenced was PBMCs. The sequence derives from a woman under 30 in good health and CMV-seronegative. The chain combines TRBV19 with TRBJ2-7; 7 positions match TRBD1. The CDR3: CASRGDSSFYEQYF. For the CDR3, the DNA is TGTGCCAGTAGAGGGGACAGTTCTTTCTACGAGCAGTACTTC.